The source of this TCR beta chain is a study of esophageal squamous cell carcinoma under preoperative chemotherapy. Study-wide context: Both tumor-infiltrating lymphocytes and peripheral blood T cells had their TCR repertoires profiled. Findings and caveats of the study: After treatment, tumor-infiltrating lymphocytes seemed to come partly from incoming peripheral T cells, not only local changes. After paclitaxel-nedaplatin, abundant clones were more likely to contract than amplify.

Time point denoted: before preoperative PTX-NDP chemotherapy. Preoperative chemotherapy with paclitaxel-nedaplatin was given to patients before surgery. This clonotype was seen at least ten times. As yet, its antigen is unknown. MiXCR, run by TCRdb on the PCR reads, gives a single entry per CDR3 protein. Found here are about 16,000 distinct CDR3 sequences, roughly half of them singletons; the top ten hold approximately 29%. Germline trimming cut 11 bases from V and 1 base from J; bases unmatched to any gene: 10. The CDR3 totals 14 residues. In germline, CDR1 is WNHNN, CDR2 SYGVQD (reference sequence). This sequence was found in a human donor with esophageal squamous cell carcinoma. The donor label of this sample is uncertain. The specimen was obtained from a patient given preoperative chemotherapy. The J gene is TRBJ2-7, the V gene TRBV10-1; TRBD1 matches at 8 bases. CDR3 residues: CAGPGQGISYEQYF. DNA of the CDR3: TGCGCCGGTCCTGGACAGGGAATATCCTACGAGCAGTACTTC.